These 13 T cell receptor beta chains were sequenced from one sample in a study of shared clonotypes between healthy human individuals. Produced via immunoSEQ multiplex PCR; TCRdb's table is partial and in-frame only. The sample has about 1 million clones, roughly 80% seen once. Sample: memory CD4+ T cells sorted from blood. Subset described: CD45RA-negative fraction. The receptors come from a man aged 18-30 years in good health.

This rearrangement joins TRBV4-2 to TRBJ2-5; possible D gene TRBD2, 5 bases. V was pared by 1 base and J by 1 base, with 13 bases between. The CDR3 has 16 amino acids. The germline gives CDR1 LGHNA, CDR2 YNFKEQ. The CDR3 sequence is CASSQVLRGAQETQYF. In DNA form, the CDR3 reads TGTGCCAGCAGCCAAGTTCTACGGGGAGCCCAAGAGACCCAGTACTTC.

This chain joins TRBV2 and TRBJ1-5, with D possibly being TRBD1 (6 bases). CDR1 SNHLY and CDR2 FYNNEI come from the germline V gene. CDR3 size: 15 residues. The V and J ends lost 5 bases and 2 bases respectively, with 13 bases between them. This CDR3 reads CASSKTGNGNQPQHF. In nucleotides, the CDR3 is TGTGCCAGCAGTAAAACAGGGAACGGCAATCAGCCCCAGCATTTT.

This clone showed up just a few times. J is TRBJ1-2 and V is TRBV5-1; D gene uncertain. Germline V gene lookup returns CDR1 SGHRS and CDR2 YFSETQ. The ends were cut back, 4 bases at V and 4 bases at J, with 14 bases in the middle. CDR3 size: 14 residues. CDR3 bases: TGCGCCAGCAGCGATGGCTACGCGGGCTATGGCTACACCTTC. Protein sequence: CASSDGYAGYGYTF.

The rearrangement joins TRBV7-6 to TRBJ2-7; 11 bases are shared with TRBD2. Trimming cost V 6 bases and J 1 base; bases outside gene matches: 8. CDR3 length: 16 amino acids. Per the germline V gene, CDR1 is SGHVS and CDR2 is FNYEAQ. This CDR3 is CASSSTSGGASYEQYF. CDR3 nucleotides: TGTGCCAGCAGTTCTACTAGCGGGGGAGCTTCCTACGAGCAGTACTTC. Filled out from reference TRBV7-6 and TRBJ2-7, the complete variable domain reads GAGVSQSPRYKVTKRGQDVALRCDPISGHVSLYWYRQALGQGPEFLTYFNYEAQQDKSGLPNDRFSAERPEGSISTLTIQRTEQRDSAMYRCASSSTSGGASYEQYFGPGTRLTVT.

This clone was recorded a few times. CDR3 sequence: CASSLATSGSGYEQYF. Written as DNA, the CDR3 is TGCGCCAGCAGCTTGGCTACTAGCGGGAGCGGGTACGAGCAGTACTTC. The V gene is TRBV5-1, the J gene TRBJ2-7, with TRBD2 identical over 11 bases. From germline, CDR1 is SGHRS and CDR2 YFSETQ. The CDR3 is made up of 16 amino acids. The junction had 6 bases not matched to a gene; V was cut back by 0 bases and J by 4 bases.

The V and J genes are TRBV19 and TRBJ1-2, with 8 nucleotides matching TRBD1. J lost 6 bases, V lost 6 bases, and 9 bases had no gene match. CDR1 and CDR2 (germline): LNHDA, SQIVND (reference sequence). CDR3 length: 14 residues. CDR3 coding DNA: TGTGCCAGTAGCCCCGAGGACAGGGTCAATGGCTACACCTTC. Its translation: CASSPEDRVNGYTF. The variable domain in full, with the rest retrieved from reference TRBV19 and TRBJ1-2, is DGGITQSPKYLFRKEGQNVTLSCEQNLNHDAMYWYRQDPGQGLRLIYYSQIVNDFQKGDIAEGYSVSREKKESFPLTVTSAQKNPTAFYLCASSPEDRVNGYTFGSGTRLTVV.

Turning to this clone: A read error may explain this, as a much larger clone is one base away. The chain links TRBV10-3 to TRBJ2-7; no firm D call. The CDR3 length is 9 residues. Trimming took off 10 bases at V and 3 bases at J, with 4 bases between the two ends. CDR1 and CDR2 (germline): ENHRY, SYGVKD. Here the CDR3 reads CATHYEQYF. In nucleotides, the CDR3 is TGTGCCACCCACTACGAGCAGTACTTC.

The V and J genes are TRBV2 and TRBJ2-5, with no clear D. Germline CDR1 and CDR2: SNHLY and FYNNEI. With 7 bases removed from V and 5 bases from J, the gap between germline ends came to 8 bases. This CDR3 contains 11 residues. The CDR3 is CASIGWETQYF. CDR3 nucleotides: TGTGCCAGCATAGGGTGGGAGACCCAGTACTTC.

CDR3 residues: CASSLDLATYEQYF. CDR3 nucleotide sequence: TGTGCCAGCAGCTTGGATTTAGCCACCTACGAGCAGTACTTC. The genes are TRBV5-4 and TRBJ2-7; the D is unclear. V lost 0 bases and J lost 2, with 9 bases in between. The CDR3 contains 14 residues. Germline lookup yields CDR1 SGHNT and CDR2 YYREEE (reference sequence).

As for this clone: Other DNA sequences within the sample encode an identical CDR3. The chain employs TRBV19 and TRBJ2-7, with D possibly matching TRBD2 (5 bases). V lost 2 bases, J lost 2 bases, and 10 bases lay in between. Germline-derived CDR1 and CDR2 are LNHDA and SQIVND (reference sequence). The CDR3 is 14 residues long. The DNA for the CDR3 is TGTGCCAGTAGTATAACGGGATCGGCCTACGAGCAGTACTTC. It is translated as CASSITGSAYEQYF.

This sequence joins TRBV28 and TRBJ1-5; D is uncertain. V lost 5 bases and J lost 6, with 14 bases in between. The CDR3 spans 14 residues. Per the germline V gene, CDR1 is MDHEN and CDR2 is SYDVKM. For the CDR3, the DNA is TGTGCCAGCAGTCCTCCCCATCGGACTCAGCCCCAGCATTTT. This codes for CASSPPHRTQPQHF.

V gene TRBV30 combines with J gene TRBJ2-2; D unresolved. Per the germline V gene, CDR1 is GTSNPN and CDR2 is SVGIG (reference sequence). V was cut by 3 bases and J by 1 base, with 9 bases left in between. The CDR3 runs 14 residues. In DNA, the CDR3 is TGTGCCTGGAGATTATCGCGGAACACCGGGGAGCTGTTTTTT. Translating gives CAWRLSRNTGELFF.

The CDR3 is CASHRGSTDTQYF. In nucleotides, the CDR3 is TGTGCCAGCCACAGGGGGTCGACAGATACGCAGTATTTT. The rearrangement links TRBV28 to TRBJ2-3; 8 bases are shared with TRBD1. V shed 8 bases, J shed 3 bases, and the junction held 4 bases outside the gene matches. The length of the CDR3 is 13 residues. Germline V gene data show CDR1 as MDHEN and CDR2 as SYDVKM.